One sample yielded the 23 T cell receptor beta chains listed below, sequenced in a study of vaccination effects on CD4 cells after COVID-19. The protocol was immunoSEQ multiplex PCR, while the TCRdb copy is restricted to in-frame clones and leaves out a portion. Of 35,000 to 55,000 clones detected, approximately 70% appear once; the ten largest clones hold 25% to 35%. After expansion with viral peptide pools in the ViraFEST assay, antigen-specific CD4+ T cells were sequenced. Isolation of CD4+ T cells took place after 10 days of culture. Infection with SARS-CoV-2 occurred in the person between March and December 2020, and PCR confirmed it. Their cognate antigens are unknown. The material sequenced was CD4+ T cells from PBMCs cultured with a peptide pool, taken before COVID-19 vaccination. The receptor source for this set is a human donor who had a prior SARS-CoV-2 infection.

This clone appeared a few times. The chain recombines TRBV9 with TRBJ1-2; D is undetermined. Germline assignment: CDR1 SGDLS and CDR2 YYNGEE. This CDR3 region has 24 residues. V was shortened by 0 bases and J by 0 bases, with 36 bases between the two germline ends. CDR3 in DNA: TGTGCCAGCAGCGTAGCGGCTCTGTCTCATCGGCCTGATGGCAGTCCTTTACCTAACTATGGCTACACCTTC. The encoded protein is CASSVAALSHRPDGSPLPNYGYTF.

This clone has a single count. The gene calls are TRBV29-1 and TRBJ1-2; D remains unclear. The CDR3 is 13 amino acids. CDR1 is SQVTM, CDR2 ANQGSEA, per germline. Trimming removed 4 bases at V and 0 bases at J, with 9 bases between. The CDR3 spells CSVVGRANYGYTF. CDR3 DNA: TGCAGCGTTGTTGGCAGAGCTAACTATGGCTACACCTTC.

J is TRBJ2-3 and V is TRBV6-2 or TRBV6-3; 8 bases fit TRBD2. CDR1 and CDR2 from the germline V gene are MNHEY and SVGEGT. V was clipped by 5 bases and J by 4 bases; unmatched bases: 5. CDR3 length equals 14 residues. The CDR3 DNA reads TGTGCCAGCAGTCCCCGGACTAGCTCAGATACGCAGTATTTT. Protein sequence: CASSPRTSSDTQYF.

The chain uses TRBV13 and TRBJ1-5, with 7 bases identical to TRBD1. Germline V gene sequence: CDR1 PRHDT, CDR2 FYEKMQ (reference sequence). This CDR3 has 15 amino acids. V trimming: 2 bases; J trimming: 5 bases; junction bases outside the gene matches: 6. In nucleotides, the CDR3 is TGTGCCAGCAGCTTAAGGGACAGTACGCATCAGCCCCAGCATTTT. Protein: CASSLRDSTHQPQHF.

This clone showed up just once. The J gene is TRBJ1-2, the V gene TRBV6-5; 7 bases map to TRBD1. The germline CDR1 and CDR2 sequences are MNHEY and SVGAGI. This CDR3 is 12 amino acids long. Losses at the gene ends were 6 bases for V and 8 bases for J; bases not matched to a gene: 6. CDR3 coding DNA: TGTGCCAGCAGCACCAGGGGGAAAGGCTACACCTTC. The encoded protein is CASSTRGKGYTF.

The rearrangement links TRBV11-3 to TRBJ2-2, with 10 bases identical to TRBD2. The CDR3 covers 17 residues. Trimming took 1 base from V and 4 from J; bases not matched to a gene: 6. The germline V gene encodes CDR1 SGHNT and CDR2 YENEEA. DNA for the CDR3: TGTGCCAGCAGCTTAGGGGCTAGCGGGGGTTCCACCGGGGAGCTGTTTTTT. Amino acids: CASSLGASGGSTGELFF.

V is TRBV6-1 and J is TRBJ1-1; 7 positions agree with TRBD1. The CDR3 has 16 residues. The germline V gene has CDR1 MNHNS and CDR2 SASEGT. With 3 bases clipped from V and 10 bases from J, the junction kept 17 bases outside the gene matches. The CDR3 protein is CASSDGTATRLTGAFF. The CDR3 DNA sequence: TGTGCCAGCAGTGATGGGACAGCCACTAGATTAACAGGAGCTTTCTTT.

V gene TRBV7-9 combines with J gene TRBJ1-2, with D possibly matching TRBD1 (5 bases). Trimming stripped 5 bases from V and 1 base from J, with 14 bases between. The CDR3 runs to 15 residues. Germline loops: CDR1 SEHNR, CDR2 FQNEAQ (reference sequence). Here the CDR3 reads CASSRQGPSNYGYTF. The CDR3 DNA sequence: TGTGCCAGCAGCCGTCAGGGACCGAGTAACTATGGCTACACCTTC.

This clone was detected a few times. The chain couples TRBV29-1 to TRBJ2-3, with a weak D call TRBD2 (5 bases). Germline values: CDR1 SQVTM, CDR2 ANQGSEA. The CDR3 is 14 amino acids. V shed 1 base and J shed 0 bases, with 8 bases lying between them. CDR3: CSVEGVASTDTQYF. The CDR3 nucleotides are TGCAGCGTTGAAGGGGTAGCGAGCACAGATACGCAGTATTTT.

The chain carries TRBV6-5 and TRBJ1-6; the D gene is possibly TRBD1 (5 bases). The V and J ends lost 8 bases and 7 bases respectively, with 15 bases between them. Germline values: CDR1 MNHEY, CDR2 SVGAGI. The length of the CDR3 is 14 residues. This chain's CDR3 is CASGRSGRNSPLHF. The CDR3 DNA reads as TGTGCCAGCGGGCGTTCGGGGCGAAATTCACCCCTCCACTTT.

The rearrangement links TRBV6-5 to TRBJ1-2; 8 bases are shared with TRBD1. The germline V gene has CDR1 MNHEY and CDR2 SVGAGI. The CDR3 contains 14 residues. V trimming: 6 bases; J trimming: 2 bases; junction bases outside the gene matches: 5. The CDR3 protein is CASRAGGANYGYTF. The CDR3 region has the DNA TGTGCCAGCAGGGCAGGGGGCGCGAACTATGGCTACACCTTC.

V is TRBV2 and J is TRBJ1-6; the match to TRBD1 covers 8 bases. The germline V gene encodes CDR1 SNHLY and CDR2 FYNNEI. The CDR3 runs 13 residues. V trimming: 7 bases; J trimming: 13 bases; junction bases outside the gene matches: 9. The CDR3: CASNRQGTLPLHF. CDR3 coding DNA: TGTGCCAGCAACAGACAGGGGACGCTTCCCCTCCACTTT.

This clone was observed once. The chain links TRBV29-1 to TRBJ2-3; D is perhaps TRBD2 (6 bases). V lost 3 bases, J lost 4 bases, and 8 bases lay in between. This CDR3 has 12 residues. The germline V gene has CDR1 SQVTM and CDR2 ANQGSEA. CDR3 DNA sequence: TGCAGCGTTGAGCGGGATGCAGATACGCAGTATTTT. Amino acids: CSVERDADTQYF.

The rearrangement uses TRBV7-9 and TRBJ2-5, with a tentative D call TRBD2 (6 bases). CDR3 size: 16 residues. Trimming removed 4 bases at V and 2 bases at J, with 17 bases between. Germline V CDR1 and CDR2: SEHNR, FQNEAQ (reference sequence). CDR3 coding DNA: TGTGCCAGCAGCTCATGGGGGGACCTAAAACAAGAGACCCAGTACTTC. Translated, it gives CASSSWGDLKQETQYF.

This chain links TRBV27 with TRBJ2-3; 7 bases fit TRBD1. The CDR3 is 14 residues long. Germline V gene lookup returns CDR1 MNHEY and CDR2 SMNVEV (reference sequence). V trimming: 3 bases; J trimming: 7 bases; junction bases outside the gene matches: 7. The CDR3 DNA reads TGTGCCAGCAGTTTTTTAAGGGGGCCCTATACGCAGTATTTT. It codes for CASSFLRGPYTQYF.

The genes are TRBV6-5 and TRBJ2-1; possible D gene TRBD2, 7 bases. Trimming took off 5 bases at V and 5 bases at J, with 13 bases between the two ends. In germline, CDR1 is MNHEY, CDR2 SVGAGI. The CDR3 spans 14 residues. DNA of the CDR3: TGTGCCAGCAGTAGGGGGGGGGCGGACAATGAGCAGTTCTTC. It translates to CASSRGGADNEQFF.

This chain links TRBV18 with TRBJ2-1, with a weak D call TRBD2 (6 bases). V lost 3 bases to trimming and J lost 12 bases, with 21 bases between them. From germline, CDR1 is KGHSH and CDR2 LQKENI. The CDR3 spans 15 residues. The DNA for the CDR3 is TGTGCCAGCTCACCGCCAGGCGGGGACGGGCTGGGGCAGTTCTTC. Protein: CASSPPGGDGLGQFF.

The chain carries TRBV6-6 and TRBJ1-6; the D is unclear. V gave up 2 bases and J gave up 9 bases, with 8 bases separating them. The CDR3 covers 13 residues. Germline values: CDR1 MNHNY, CDR2 SVGAGI (reference sequence). The CDR3 DNA is TGTGCCAGCAGTTACGCCTTGGGTTCACCCCTCCACTTT. As protein: CASSYALGSPLHF.

The chain recombines TRBV18 with TRBJ2-7, with 10 positions matching TRBD2. The CDR3 runs 14 residues. V shed 4 bases and J 2 bases; nucleotides not matched to a gene: 2. Germline lookup yields CDR1 KGHSH and CDR2 LQKENI. The CDR3 is CASSQAGGPYEQYF. The CDR3 coding sequence is TGTGCCAGCTCACAAGCGGGGGGGCCCTACGAGCAGTACTTC.

CDR3 nucleotides: TGTGCCAGCTCACCAGCGGGGTGGACAGGGCCTGGAAACACCATATATTTT. Amino acids: CASSPAGWTGPGNTIYF. The J gene is TRBJ1-3, the V gene TRBV18; 8 bases match TRBD1. Per the germline V gene, CDR1 is KGHSH and CDR2 is LQKENI. Trimming took 2 bases from V and 2 from J; bases not matched to a gene: 8. This CDR3 is built from 17 residues.

The chain combines TRBV5-1 with TRBJ2-1, with D tentatively TRBD2 (6 bases). The length of the CDR3 is 13 residues. V was shortened by 2 bases and J by 8 bases, with 11 bases between the two germline ends. Per germline, CDR1 SGHRS and CDR2 YFSETQ. The CDR3 protein is CASSFRESYEQFF. CDR3 nucleotides: TGCGCCAGCAGCTTCCGGGAGTCCTATGAGCAGTTCTTC.

The V call is TRBV19, the J call TRBJ2-7; 8 nucleotides agree with TRBD1. The germline CDR1 and CDR2 sequences are LNHDA and SQIVND (reference sequence). V dropped 2 bases and J dropped 7; count of bases not matched to a gene: 13. The CDR3 runs 16 residues. The CDR3: CASSISVRQGAEEQYF. The CDR3 DNA reads TGTGCCAGTAGTATAAGTGTACGGCAGGGGGCGGAGGAGCAGTACTTC.

The rearrangement links TRBV6-5 to TRBJ2-7; 8 bases are a match to TRBD1. V shed 2 bases, J shed 4 bases, and the junction held 7 bases outside the gene matches. The germline V gene encodes CDR1 MNHEY and CDR2 SVGAGI. CDR3 size: 15 residues. DNA for the CDR3: TGTGCCAGCAGTTACCCTGGGCAGGGGGCGTACGAGCAGTACTTC. It codes for CASSYPGQGAYEQYF.